One T cell receptor (beta chain) is described in this entry. This specimen comes from a study of control samples from healthy donors and cancer patients. TCRdb's copy holds only in-frame clones and misses some; the assay was immunoSEQ multiplex PCR. There are tens of thousands of clones in the sample; less than 85% occur only once, and 30% to 40% lies in the top ten. V dropped 10 bases and J dropped 5; count of bases not matched to a gene: 7. Germline V gene data show CDR1 as MNHGY and CDR2 as SVAAGI. The CDR3 length is 12 residues. Source material: PBMCs. This sequence originates from a man aged 70-80 years with lung cancer. The chain employs TRBV6-9 and TRBJ1-1; TRBD1 agrees at 7 bases. The DNA for the CDR3 is TGTGCCACTGCAAGGGGGCGGACTGAAGCTTTCTTT. It codes for CATARGRTEAFF.